Following are 20 T cell receptor beta chains from one sample sequenced in a study of human T cells and chemical hapten exposure (dated by TCRdb to the early 2020s). The library was prepared using RACE. Instrument on record: NextSeq 500. Using fastp trimming at Q25 and MiXCR clonotype assembly, TCRdb reanalyzed the public sequencing data and kept in-frame beta chains. Every CDR3 protein is listed once, alongside the most common genes and DNA of its rows. The sample table records approximately 77,000 distinct CDR3 sequences; around 7.8% of these occur just once. Around 1.5% of the sample lies in the top ten. The time point label of this sample denotes: patch test 1, 2 weeks after DPC sensitization. The sample's treatment or condition label, in plain terms: therapeutic diphenylcyclopropenone sensitization with weekly scalp DPC. The sequences come from whole blood, collected in connection with sensitization to the hapten diphenylcyclopropenone (DPC). The receptors here all came from a woman in her twenties or thirties with alopecia areata. Some clones in this sample may be carry-over from other donors' samples.

The CDR3 DNA sequence: TGTGCCAGCAGCTGGGCTGGACTAGCAGCAGATACGCAGTATTTT. This encodes CASSWAGLAADTQYF. The gene calls are TRBV7-9 and TRBJ2-3; 8 positions agree with TRBD2. The V gene end was trimmed by 4 bases and the J gene end by 4 bases; junction bases not matched to a gene: 7. The CDR3 is 15 residues long. Germline loops: CDR1 SEHNR, CDR2 FQNEAQ (reference sequence).

This clonotype was found many times. The J gene is TRBJ2-3, the V gene TRBV2; 8 positions match TRBD2. The germline gives CDR1 SNHLY, CDR2 FYNNEI. The CDR3 loop spans 12 amino acids. The ends lost 10 bases at V and 6 bases at J; junction bases unmatched: 6. CDR3 in amino acids: CATGLAPDTQYF. The DNA for the CDR3 is TGTGCCACCGGACTAGCCCCTGATACGCAGTATTTT.

In the case of this clonotype: Just one base apart from a much larger clone, this may be a read error. V and J are TRBV19 and TRBJ1-5; D gene ambiguous. This CDR3 spans 13 amino acids. The germline V gene encodes CDR1 LNHDA and CDR2 SQIVND (reference sequence). Here the CDR3 DNA reads TGTGCCAGTAGTATTTCGGGAAATCAGCCCCAGAATTTT. The encoded protein is CASSISGNQPQNF.

This clonotype has only a few counts. The gene calls are TRBV5-1 and TRBJ1-6; D is possibly TRBD1 (5 bases). The CDR3 has 16 amino acids. The ends were cut back, 2 bases at V and 5 bases at J, with 14 bases in the middle. Germline V gene data show CDR1 as SGHRS and CDR2 as YFSETQ. The CDR3 protein is CASSLAGTENNSPLHF. CDR3 DNA: TGCGCCAGCAGCTTAGCCGGGACGGAAAATAATTCACCCCTCCACTTT.

Only a few counts were recorded for this clonotype. The chain carries TRBV7-9 and TRBJ1-1; TRBD1 might be the D (6 bases). Trimming cost V 6 bases and J 1 base, with 15 bases left between them. This CDR3 is built from 15 residues. Germline V CDR1 and CDR2: SEHNR, FQNEAQ (reference sequence). The CDR3 loop reads CASRRDRTANTEAFF. As DNA, the CDR3 is TGTGCCAGCAGGCGCGACAGGACAGCGAACACTGAAGCTTTCTTT.

There are many counts of this clonotype. The chain joins TRBV20-1 to TRBJ2-3, with 8 bases matching TRBD2. Germline lookup yields CDR1 DFQATT and CDR2 SNEGSKA (reference sequence). Trimming cost V 5 bases and J 1 base; bases outside gene matches: 11. The CDR3 sequence is 16 residues long. This CDR3 is CSAEHGGAGGTDTQYF. In nucleotides, the CDR3 is TGCAGTGCTGAACACGGGGGGGCCGGCGGCACAGATACGCAGTATTTT.

This clonotype has ten or more counts. For the CDR3, the DNA is TGTGCCAGCAGTCGGGGGGATGGTAATGAAAAACTGTTTTTT. Its protein is CASSRGDGNEKLFF. The J gene is TRBJ1-4, the V gene TRBV3-1, with D maybe TRBD1 (5 bases). V gave up 6 bases and J gave up 4 bases, with 12 bases separating them. Germline CDR1 is LGHDT and CDR2 is YNNKEL (reference sequence). The CDR3 loop spans 14 amino acids.

This clonotype was seen many times. The chain links TRBV5-1 to TRBJ2-5; D is unresolved. The CDR3 is 15 residues long. From germline, CDR1 is SGHRS and CDR2 YFSETQ. Deletions cut 5 bases from V and 3 bases from J, with 17 bases between. The CDR3 loop is CASSRVLPPKETQYF. In DNA, the CDR3 is TGCGCCAGCAGTAGGGTTCTCCCTCCCAAAGAGACCCAGTACTTC.

This clonotype was detected only a few times. The chain employs TRBV5-5 and TRBJ1-1; tentatively, D is TRBD1 (6 bases). The CDR3 contains 16 residues. CDR1 SGHKS and CDR2 YYEKEE come from the germline V gene (reference sequence). V was shortened by 4 bases and J by 2 bases, with 18 bases between the two germline ends. The CDR3 reads CASSPIPGHQNTEAFF. The CDR3 DNA is TGTGCCAGCAGCCCGATTCCGGGACACCAAAACACTGAAGCTTTCTTT. The entire variable domain, with the rest obtained from reference TRBV5-5 and TRBJ1-1, is as follows: DAGVTQSPTHLIKTRGQQVTLRCSPISGHKSVSWYQQVLGQGPQFIFQYYEKEERGRGNFPDRFSARQFPNYSSELNVNALLLGDSALYLCASSPIPGHQNTEAFFGQGTRLTVV.

In this sample, this clonotype turned up many times. The gene calls are TRBV12-3 or TRBV12-4 and TRBJ2-5; no clear D gene. Deletions cut 6 bases from V and 4 bases from J, with 9 bases between. This CDR3 contains 12 residues. The CDR3 DNA is TGTGCCAGCAGGAACCAACGAGAGACCCAGTACTTC. Its translation: CASRNQRETQYF.

This clonotype showed up just a few times. The chain joins TRBV5-1 to TRBJ1-1; possible D gene TRBD1, 5 bases. The CDR3 extends over 15 amino acids. The germline V gene has CDR1 SGHRS and CDR2 YFSETQ. V lost 4 bases and J 1 base, leaving 14 bases between the germline ends. The CDR3 region is CASSRDGARNTEAFF. The DNA for the CDR3 is TGCGCCAGCAGCCGGGACGGGGCCAGGAACACTGAAGCTTTCTTT.

This clonotype was picked up many times. The rearrangement uses TRBV6-6 and TRBJ2-7, with a tentative D call TRBD1 (5 bases). V shed 5 bases and J shed 2 bases, with 13 bases lying between them. This CDR3 is built from 14 residues. Germline V gene lookup returns CDR1 MNHNY and CDR2 SVGAGI (reference sequence). Here the CDR3 DNA reads TGTGCCAGCAGTCGAGACAGCACTGCCTACGAGCAGTACTTC. The encoded protein is CASSRDSTAYEQYF.

This clonotype was seen repeatedly, ten times or more. The chain couples TRBV29-1 to TRBJ2-6, with D tentatively TRBD2 (5 bases). From germline, CDR1 is SQVTM and CDR2 ANQGSEA. V gave up 3 bases and J gave up 2 bases, with 8 bases separating them. The CDR3 covers 14 residues. In DNA, the CDR3 is TGCAGCGTTGACGAGGGTACTGGGGCCAACGTCCTGACTTTC. Protein: CSVDEGTGANVLTF.

The sample holds many counts of this clonotype. The V and J genes are TRBV3-1 and TRBJ1-1; no clear D. This CDR3 has 15 amino acids. Germline CDR1 reads LGHDT; CDR2 reads YNNKEL (reference sequence). Deletions cut 1 base from V and 4 bases from J, with 13 bases between. This CDR3 is CASSQAAGLGTEAFF. CDR3 sequence (DNA): TGTGCCAGCAGCCAAGCAGCTGGGCTTGGCACTGAAGCTTTCTTT. The full variable domain, rest sourced from reference TRBV3-1 and TRBJ1-1, is DTAVSQTPKYLVTQMGNDKSIKCEQNLGHDTMYWYKQDSKKFLKIMFSYNNKELIINETVPNRFSPKSPDKAHLNLHINSLELGDSAVYFCASSQAAGLGTEAFFGQGTRLTVV.

The chain couples TRBV20-1 to TRBJ1-1; the D gene is possibly TRBD1 (5 bases). Germline CDR1 DFQATT, CDR2 SNEGSKA (reference sequence). V was clipped by 5 bases and J by 4 bases, with 14 bases between them. The CDR3 consists of 13 residues. The CDR3 sequence is CSADTRVGTEAFF. The DNA of the CDR3 is TGCAGTGCTGACACCAGGGTAGGCACTGAAGCTTTCTTT.

This clonotype turned up a few times. This chain joins TRBV11-2 and TRBJ1-1, with no clear D. Germline CDR1 reads SGHAT; CDR2 reads FQNNGV. The V and J ends lost 0 bases and 4 bases respectively, with 12 bases between them. The CDR3 contains 15 residues. The CDR3, as DNA: TGTGCCAGCAGCTTAGAATCTCCGCGCGGCACTGAAGCTTTCTTT. It yields the protein CASSLESPRGTEAFF. The full variable domain, rest sourced from reference TRBV11-2 and TRBJ1-1, is EAGVAQSPRYKIIEKRQSVAFWCNPISGHATLYWYQQILGQGPKLLIQFQNNGVVDDSQLPKDRFSAERLKGVDSTLKIQPAKLEDSAVYLCASSLESPRGTEAFFGQGTRLTVV.

The table lists this clonotype with many counts. The rearrangement links TRBV29-1 to TRBJ2-1, with 8 bases identical to TRBD1. The V gene's germline CDR1 is SQVTM and CDR2 ANQGSEA. The CDR3 covers 15 residues. V trimming: 2 bases; J trimming: 4 bases; junction bases outside the gene matches: 7. CDR3 nucleotide sequence: TGCAGCGTTGAAACGGGACAGGACATTTACAATGAGCAGTTCTTC. Amino acids: CSVETGQDIYNEQFF.

This clonotype was counted a few times. The chain employs TRBV6-5 and TRBJ1-3, with a weak D call TRBD1 (5 bases). Trimming left V 6 bases short and J 1 base short, with 10 bases between. This CDR3 has 14 amino acids. Germline loops: CDR1 MNHEY, CDR2 SVGAGI. CDR3 loop: CASSQGVSGNTIYF. For the CDR3, the DNA is TGTGCCAGCAGCCAAGGGGTTTCTGGAAACACCATATATTTT.

In its sample, this clonotype was seen many times. V gene TRBV10-3 combines with J gene TRBJ1-2, with a weak D call TRBD1 (5 bases). CDR1 is ENHRY and CDR2 is SYGVKD in the germline V gene. V was cut by 6 bases and J by 6 bases, with 17 bases left in between. The CDR3 sequence is 14 residues long. The CDR3 loop reads CAISSGMTADGYTF. The CDR3 DNA reads as TGTGCCATCAGCTCAGGGATGACTGCGGATGGCTACACCTTC.

Ten or more counts support this clonotype. The V and J genes are TRBV3-1 and TRBJ2-5; 14 nucleotides line up with TRBD2. Germline-derived CDR1 and CDR2 are LGHDT and YNNKEL (reference sequence). CDR3 length: 19 residues. V trimming: 4 bases; J trimming: 2 bases; junction bases outside the gene matches: 12. This CDR3 is CASSPGVFRTSGGQETQYF. The CDR3 nucleotides are TGTGCCAGCAGCCCGGGAGTCTTCCGGACTAGCGGGGGGCAAGAGACCCAGTACTTC.